The 15 T cell receptor beta chains reported below all come from one sample, sequenced in a study of cytomegalovirus exposure and HLA in healthy donors. Produced via immunoSEQ multiplex PCR; TCRdb's table is partial and in-frame only. Among about 280,000 clones, 85% to 90% were seen once, and the ten largest hold roughly 1%. Material for sequencing was PBMCs. Receptors were obtained from a woman between 18 and 30 years old in good health and CMV-seronegative.

The V call is TRBV4-2, the J call TRBJ2-1, with a weak D call TRBD2 (5 bases). Trimming took 4 bases from V and 3 from J, leaving 13 bases between them. The germline gives CDR1 LGHNA, CDR2 YNFKEQ. This CDR3 is built from 15 residues. The CDR3 protein is CASSPLRVHYNEQFF. DNA for the CDR3: TGTGCCAGCAGCCCCCTGCGGGTCCACTACAATGAGCAGTTCTTC.

The J gene is TRBJ1-1, the V gene TRBV29-1, with D perhaps TRBD1 (6 bases). The CDR3 covers 16 residues. The germline V gene encodes CDR1 SQVTM and CDR2 ANQGSEA. V was pared by 1 base and J by 2 bases, with 17 bases between. The CDR3 region is CSVEGLAGALNTEAFF. The CDR3 region has the DNA TGCAGCGTTGAAGGGCTGGCGGGGGCGCTTAACACTGAAGCTTTCTTT.

J is TRBJ2-7 and V is TRBV28, with D perhaps TRBD1 (5 bases). The V gene lost 7 bases and the J gene lost 5 bases, with 33 bases spanning the gap. This CDR3 region has 19 residues. The germline CDR1 and CDR2 sequences are MDHEN and SYDVKM. The CDR3 loop reads CASKPWSGRARKAFDEQYF. DNA for the CDR3: TGTGCCAGCAAACCATGGTCCGGCAGGGCTCGAAAGGCATTCGACGAGCAGTACTTC. Looking up the rest from reference TRBV28 and TRBJ2-7 gives the full variable domain: DVKVTQSSRYLVKRTGEKVFLECVQDMDHENMFWYRQDPGLGLRLIYFSYDVKMKEKGDIPEGYSVSREKKERFSLILESASTNQTSMYLCASKPWSGRARKAFDEQYFGPGTRLTVT.

The chain links TRBV5-1 to TRBJ2-5; 7 bases fit TRBD2. Looked up from germline, CDR1 is SGHRS and CDR2 is YFSETQ. This CDR3 is built from 15 residues. The junction had 15 bases not matched to a gene; V was cut back by 4 bases and J by 9 bases. The CDR3 nucleotides read TGCGCCAGCAGCCTCCACGGGGGACTACCCGAGGCCCAGTACTTC. Its protein is CASSLHGGLPEAQYF.

The J gene is TRBJ2-5, the V gene TRBV11-2; no definite D call. Germline V gene sequence: CDR1 SGHAT, CDR2 FQNNGV. V was pared by 5 bases and J by 3 bases, with 10 bases between. The CDR3 runs 13 residues. CDR3 sequence reads: CASSGAGEETQYF. CDR3 coding DNA: TGTGCCAGCAGCGGCGCCGGAGAAGAGACCCAGTACTTC.

The CDR3 is CASRDTLSYEQYF. DNA of the CDR3: TGCGCCAGCAGGGACACTCTCTCCTACGAGCAGTACTTC. This chain connects TRBV4-1 to TRBJ2-7; TRBD1 is a possible D gene (5 bases). Germline values: CDR1 MGHRA, CDR2 YSYEKL. The CDR3 contains 13 residues. V lost 6 bases and J lost 0, with 9 bases in between.

V and J are TRBV6-1 and TRBJ1-5; TRBD1 matches at 7 bases. V lost 6 bases to trimming and J lost 4 bases; unmatched junction nucleotides: 9. This CDR3 region has 15 residues. Germline CDR1 is MNHNS and CDR2 is SASEGT. The CDR3 sequence is CASSRQGQPNQPQHF. The DNA for the CDR3 is TGTGCCAGCAGCCGACAGGGCCAACCTAATCAGCCCCAGCATTTT.

Worth noting for this clone: Other nucleotide sequences from this sample produce the same CDR3. This sequence joins TRBV5-1 and TRBJ1-1; D is perhaps TRBD1 (5 bases). This CDR3 is built from 13 residues. Germline V gives CDR1 SGHRS, CDR2 YFSETQ. V lost 4 bases to trimming and J lost 2 bases, with 9 bases between them. In DNA, the CDR3 is TGCGCCAGCAGCCTCGACAGAAACACTGAAGCTTTCTTT. Its protein product is CASSLDRNTEAFF.

The chain recombines TRBV5-1 with TRBJ2-7; 10 nucleotides line up with TRBD2. The CDR3 has 20 residues. V dropped 8 bases and J dropped 2; count of bases not matched to a gene: 25. Germline CDR1 is SGHRS and CDR2 is YFSETQ. CDR3: CASRRTQDLAGARSPYEQYF. For the CDR3, the DNA is TGCGCCAGTCGGCGGACCCAAGATCTAGCGGGGGCGCGGAGTCCCTACGAGCAGTACTTC. Based on the CDR3 plus reference TRBV5-1 and TRBJ2-7, the full variable domain is KAGVTQTPRYLIKTRGQQVTLSCSPISGHRSVSWYQQTPGQGLQFLFEYFSETQRNKGNFPGRFSGRQFSNSRSEMNVSTLELGDSALYLCASRRTQDLAGARSPYEQYFGPGTRLTVT.

This chain joins TRBV6-1 and TRBJ2-7, with 10 bases matching TRBD2. Trimming took 4 bases from V and 1 from J; bases not matched to a gene: 7. CDR3 size: 16 residues. In germline, CDR1 is MNHNS, CDR2 SASEGT. The CDR3 DNA is TGTGCCAGCAGTGTGACGCGGACTAGCGGATCCTACGAGCAGTACTTC. Translated: CASSVTRTSGSYEQYF.

V gene TRBV4-2 combines with J gene TRBJ1-4; D may be TRBD1 (5 bases). The CDR3 spans 17 residues. V was trimmed by 0 bases and J by 10 bases, leaving 21 bases between them. From germline, CDR1 is LGHNA and CDR2 YNFKEQ. CDR3 nucleotide sequence: TGTGCCAGCAGCCAAGAGGCGGGGGGATGGCAGGGCGGAAAACTGTTTTTT. Its translation is CASSQEAGGWQGGKLFF.

The chain combines TRBV20-1 with TRBJ2-1; TRBD2 is a possible D gene (5 bases). Germline CDR1 DFQATT, CDR2 SNEGSKA (reference sequence). The V and J ends lost 5 bases and 9 bases respectively, with 11 bases between them. This CDR3 region has 11 residues. The CDR3 loop reads CSALDFPEQFF. In nucleotides, the CDR3 is TGCAGTGCTTTGGACTTTCCTGAGCAGTTCTTC.

The rearrangement uses TRBV19 and TRBJ1-2; D gene ambiguous. Germline CDR1 LNHDA, CDR2 SQIVND (reference sequence). The V end was cut by 5 bases, the J end by 6 bases, with 19 bases between. The CDR3 totals 15 residues. CDR3 sequence: CASSLRRTISDGYTF. The DNA of the CDR3 is TGTGCCAGTAGTTTACGAAGGACTATATCGGATGGCTACACCTTC. The full variable domain, in which reference TRBV19 and TRBJ1-2 provide the parts outside the CDR3, is DGGITQSPKYLFRKEGQNVTLSCEQNLNHDAMYWYRQDPGQGLRLIYYSQIVNDFQKGDIAEGYSVSREKKESFPLTVTSAQKNPTAFYLCASSLRRTISDGYTFGSGTRLTVV.

The genes are TRBV7-2 and TRBJ1-3; TRBD1 matches at 8 bases. V gave up 5 bases and J gave up 0 bases; unmatched junction bases: 3. CDR3 length: 15 amino acids. Germline V gene lookup returns CDR1 SGHTA and CDR2 FQGNSA. CDR3: CASSPGTGSGNTIYF. The CDR3 nucleotides read TGTGCCAGCAGCCCCGGGACAGGCTCTGGAAACACCATATATTTT.

V is TRBV7-2 and J is TRBJ2-3, with TRBD2 matching 9 bases. V was clipped by 5 bases and J by 5 bases; unmatched bases: 17. From germline, CDR1 is SGHTA and CDR2 FQGNSA. This CDR3 has 18 residues. CDR3 amino acids: CASSPVGMPSGIRDTQYF. CDR3 nucleotide sequence: TGTGCCAGCAGCCCGGTCGGGATGCCTAGCGGGATTCGAGATACGCAGTATTTT.